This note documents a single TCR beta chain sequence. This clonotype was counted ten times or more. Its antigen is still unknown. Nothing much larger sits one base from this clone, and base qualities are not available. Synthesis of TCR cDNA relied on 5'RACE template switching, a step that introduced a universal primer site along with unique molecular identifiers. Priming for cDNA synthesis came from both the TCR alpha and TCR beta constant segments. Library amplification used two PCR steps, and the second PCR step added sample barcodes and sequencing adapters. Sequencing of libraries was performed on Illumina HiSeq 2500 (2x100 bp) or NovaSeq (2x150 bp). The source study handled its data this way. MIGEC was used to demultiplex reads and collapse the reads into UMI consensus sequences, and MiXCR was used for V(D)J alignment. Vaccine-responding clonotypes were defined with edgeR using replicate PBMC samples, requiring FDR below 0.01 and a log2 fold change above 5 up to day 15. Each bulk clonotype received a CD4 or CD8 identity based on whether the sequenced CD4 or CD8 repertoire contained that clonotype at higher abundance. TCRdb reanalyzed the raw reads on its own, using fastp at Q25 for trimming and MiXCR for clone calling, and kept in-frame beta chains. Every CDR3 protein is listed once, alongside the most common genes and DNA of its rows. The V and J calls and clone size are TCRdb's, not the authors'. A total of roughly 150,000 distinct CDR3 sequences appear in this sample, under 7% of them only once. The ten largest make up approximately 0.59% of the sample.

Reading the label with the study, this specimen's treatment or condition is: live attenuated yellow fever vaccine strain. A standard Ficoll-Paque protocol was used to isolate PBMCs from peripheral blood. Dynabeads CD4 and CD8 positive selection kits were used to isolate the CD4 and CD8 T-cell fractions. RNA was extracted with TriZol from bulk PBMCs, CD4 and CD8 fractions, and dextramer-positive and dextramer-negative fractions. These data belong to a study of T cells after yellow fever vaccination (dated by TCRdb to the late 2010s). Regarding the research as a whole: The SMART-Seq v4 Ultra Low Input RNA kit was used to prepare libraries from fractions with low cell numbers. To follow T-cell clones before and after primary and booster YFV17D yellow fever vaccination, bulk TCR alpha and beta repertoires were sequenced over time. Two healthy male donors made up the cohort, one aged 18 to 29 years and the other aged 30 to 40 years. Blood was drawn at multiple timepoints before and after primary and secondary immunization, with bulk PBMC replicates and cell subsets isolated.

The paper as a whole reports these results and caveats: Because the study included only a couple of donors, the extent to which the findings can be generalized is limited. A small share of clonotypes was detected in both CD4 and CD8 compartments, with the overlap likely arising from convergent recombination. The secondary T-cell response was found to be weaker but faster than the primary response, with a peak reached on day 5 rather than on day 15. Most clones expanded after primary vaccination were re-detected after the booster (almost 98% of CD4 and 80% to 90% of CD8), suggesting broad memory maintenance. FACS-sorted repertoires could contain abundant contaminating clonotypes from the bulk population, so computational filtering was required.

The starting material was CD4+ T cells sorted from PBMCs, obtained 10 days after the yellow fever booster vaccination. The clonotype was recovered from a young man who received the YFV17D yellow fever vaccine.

The CDR3 sequence is CASAQVPATQYF. The DNA reads as follows: TGTGCCAGCGCCCAGGTACCGGCGACCCAGTACTTC. The rearrangement joined TRBV12-3 or TRBV12-4 to TRBJ2-5; too little of a D gene remains to name it. V and J lose 8 bases and 7 bases, and a span of 14 bases separates them. Reading from cysteine to phenylalanine, the CDR3 counts 12 amino acids. CDR3 DNA is the only sequence kept; it has 36 bases, read in frame from the first base.